This T cell receptor (beta chain) derives from a study of neurological immune-mediated disorders. Findings of the study overall: Patients with HTLV-1-associated myelopathy showed the most TCR clonal expansion. Those with multiple sclerosis showed the least, falling below healthy controls. The absence of shared CDR3 amino acid sequences among expanded clones across subjects suggests private repertoires in all groups.

This clonotype was counted a few times. What it binds is unknown. 5'RACE generated cDNA with 10-nucleotide random UMIs. TCRdb used MiXCR to reprocess the 5' RACE reads, holding one entry per CDR3 protein. The sample consists of 20,000 to 25,000 distinct CDR3 sequences, roughly 15% of them appearing once. From 2 million PBMCs stored at -80 C, the unsorted libraries were generated. Sequenced: PBMCs. The receptor was isolated from a female donor with HTLV-1-associated myelopathy (HAM/TSP).

In DNA form, the CDR3 reads TGCGCCAGCAGCCCTTTCGGGGGATCGAACACCGGGGAGCTGTTTTTT. Protein product: CASSPFGGSNTGELFF. V gene TRBV5-1 combines with J gene TRBJ2-2; D possibly corresponds to TRBD2 (6 bases). V was shortened by 4 bases and J by 0 bases, with 13 bases between the two germline ends. The germline V gene encodes CDR1 SGHRS and CDR2 YFSETQ. This CDR3 contains 16 residues.